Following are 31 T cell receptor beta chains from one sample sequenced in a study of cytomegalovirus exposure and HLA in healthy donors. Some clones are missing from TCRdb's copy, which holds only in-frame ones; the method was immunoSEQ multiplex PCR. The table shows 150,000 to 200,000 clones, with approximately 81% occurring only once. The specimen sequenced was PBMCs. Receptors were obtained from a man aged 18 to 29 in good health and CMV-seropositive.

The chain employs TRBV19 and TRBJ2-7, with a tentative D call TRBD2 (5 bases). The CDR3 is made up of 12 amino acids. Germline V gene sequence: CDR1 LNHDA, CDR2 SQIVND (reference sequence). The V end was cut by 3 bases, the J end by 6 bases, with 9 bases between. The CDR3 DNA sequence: TGTGCCAGTAGTATTAGAGGGAGCGAGCAGTACTTC. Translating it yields CASSIRGSEQYF.

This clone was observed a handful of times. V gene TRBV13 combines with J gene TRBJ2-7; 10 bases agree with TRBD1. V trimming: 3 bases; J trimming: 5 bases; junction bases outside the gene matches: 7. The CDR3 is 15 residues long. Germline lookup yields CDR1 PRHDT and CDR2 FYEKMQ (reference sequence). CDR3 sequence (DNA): TGTGCCAGCAGCTTCGGGACAGGGGAACCCCACGAGCAGTACTTC. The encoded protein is CASSFGTGEPHEQYF.

The DNA for the CDR3 is TGTGCCAGCAGCTTTCCAGGGCAAGGCTACACCTTC. This gives the protein CASSFPGQGYTF. This rearrangement joins TRBV5-4 to TRBJ1-2; possible D gene TRBD1, 5 bases. This CDR3 spans 12 amino acids. Trimming took 2 bases from V and 8 from J, leaving 10 bases between them. Germline V gene data show CDR1 as SGHNT and CDR2 as YYREEE (reference sequence).

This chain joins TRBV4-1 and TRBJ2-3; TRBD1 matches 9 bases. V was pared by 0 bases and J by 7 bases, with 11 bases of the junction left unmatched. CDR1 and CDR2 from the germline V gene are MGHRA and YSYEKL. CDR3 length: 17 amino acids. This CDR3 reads CASSQESPGQGSYTQYF. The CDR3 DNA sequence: TGCGCCAGCAGCCAAGAATCCCCGGGACAGGGAAGCTATACGCAGTATTTT.

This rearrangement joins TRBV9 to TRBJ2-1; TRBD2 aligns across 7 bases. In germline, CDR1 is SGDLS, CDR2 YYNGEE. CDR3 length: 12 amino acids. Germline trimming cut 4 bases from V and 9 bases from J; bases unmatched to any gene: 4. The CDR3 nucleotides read TGTGCCAGCAGCCAAGGGGAGGGTGAGCAGTTCTTC. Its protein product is CASSQGEGEQFF. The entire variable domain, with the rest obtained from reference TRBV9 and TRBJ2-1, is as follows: DSGVTQTPKHLITATGQRVTLRCSPRSGDLSVYWYQQSLDQGLQFLIQYYNGEERAKGNILERFSAQQFPDLHSELNLSSLELGDSALYFCASSQGEGEQFFGPGTRLTVL.

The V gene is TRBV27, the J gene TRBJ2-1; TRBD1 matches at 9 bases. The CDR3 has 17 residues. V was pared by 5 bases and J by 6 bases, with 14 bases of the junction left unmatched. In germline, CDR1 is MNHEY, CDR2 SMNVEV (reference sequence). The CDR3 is CASSPQPGTGWLNEQFF. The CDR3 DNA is TGTGCCAGCAGTCCCCAGCCCGGGACAGGGTGGCTCAATGAGCAGTTCTTC.

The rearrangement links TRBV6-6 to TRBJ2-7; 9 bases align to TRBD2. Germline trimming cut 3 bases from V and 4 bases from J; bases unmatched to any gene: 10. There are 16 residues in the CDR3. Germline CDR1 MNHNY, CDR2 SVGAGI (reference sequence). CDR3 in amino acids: CASSYFVAGGPYEQYF. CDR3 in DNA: TGTGCCAGCAGTTATTTTGTCGCGGGAGGGCCGTACGAGCAGTACTTC.

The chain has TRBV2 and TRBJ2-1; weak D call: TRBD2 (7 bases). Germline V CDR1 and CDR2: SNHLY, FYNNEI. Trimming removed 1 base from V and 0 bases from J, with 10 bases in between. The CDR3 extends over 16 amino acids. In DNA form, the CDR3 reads TGTGCCAGCAGTGAAGAGGGGGGGGCCTCCTACAATGAGCAGTTCTTC. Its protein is CASSEEGGASYNEQFF.

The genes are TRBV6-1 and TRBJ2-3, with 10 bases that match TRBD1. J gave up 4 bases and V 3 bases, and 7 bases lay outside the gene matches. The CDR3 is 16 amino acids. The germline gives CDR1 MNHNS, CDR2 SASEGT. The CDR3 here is CASSDVPGQGPDTQYF. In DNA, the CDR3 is TGTGCCAGCAGTGACGTCCCGGGACAGGGGCCAGATACGCAGTATTTT.

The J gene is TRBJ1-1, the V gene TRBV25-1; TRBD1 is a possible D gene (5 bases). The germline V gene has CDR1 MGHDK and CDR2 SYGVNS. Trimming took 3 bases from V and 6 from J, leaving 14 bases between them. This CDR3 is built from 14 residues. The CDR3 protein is CASSEEGQVSEAFF. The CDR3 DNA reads TGTGCCAGCAGTGAGGAGGGGCAAGTCTCTGAAGCTTTCTTT.

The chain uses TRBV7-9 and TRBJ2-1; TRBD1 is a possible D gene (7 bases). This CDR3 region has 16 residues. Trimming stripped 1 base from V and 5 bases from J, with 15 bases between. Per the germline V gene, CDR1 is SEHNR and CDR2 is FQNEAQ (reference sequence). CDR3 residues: CASSLGRGLTHNEQFF. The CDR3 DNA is TGTGCCAGCAGCTTAGGGAGGGGGCTCACTCACAATGAGCAGTTCTTC. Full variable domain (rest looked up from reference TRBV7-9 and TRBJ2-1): DTGVSQNPRHKITKRGQNVTFRCDPISEHNRLYWYRQTLGQGPEFLTYFQNEAQLEKSRLLSDRFSAERPKGSFSTLEIQRTEQGDSAMYLCASSLGRGLTHNEQFFGPGTRLTVL.

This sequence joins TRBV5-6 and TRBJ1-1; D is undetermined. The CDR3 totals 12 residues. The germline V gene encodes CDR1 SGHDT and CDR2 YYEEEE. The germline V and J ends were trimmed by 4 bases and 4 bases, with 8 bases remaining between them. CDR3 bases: TGTGCCAGCAGCACGGAGGTCACTGAAGCTTTCTTT. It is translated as CASSTEVTEAFF.

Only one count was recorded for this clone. CDR3 in DNA: TGCGCCAGCAGCCAAGGTAGCAGTGGCTACGAGCAGTACTTC. Residues: CASSQGSSGYEQYF. V usage is TRBV4-1 and J usage is TRBJ2-7; no clear D gene. V was cut by 1 base and J by 3 bases, with 10 bases left in between. CDR1 MGHRA and CDR2 YSYEKL come from the germline V gene. The CDR3 sequence is 14 residues long.

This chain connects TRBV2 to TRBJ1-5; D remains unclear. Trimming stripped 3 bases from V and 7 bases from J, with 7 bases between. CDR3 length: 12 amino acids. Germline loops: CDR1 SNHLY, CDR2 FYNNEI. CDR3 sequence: CASSEAGQPQHF. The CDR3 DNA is TGTGCCAGCAGTGAGGCGGGGCAGCCCCAGCATTTT.

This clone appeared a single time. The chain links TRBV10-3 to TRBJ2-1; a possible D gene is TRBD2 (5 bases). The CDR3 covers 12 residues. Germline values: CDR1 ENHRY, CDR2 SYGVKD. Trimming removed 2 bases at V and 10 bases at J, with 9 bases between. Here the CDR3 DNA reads TGTGCCATCAGTGAGGGAGGAGGAGAGCAGTTCTTC. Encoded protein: CAISEGGGEQFF.

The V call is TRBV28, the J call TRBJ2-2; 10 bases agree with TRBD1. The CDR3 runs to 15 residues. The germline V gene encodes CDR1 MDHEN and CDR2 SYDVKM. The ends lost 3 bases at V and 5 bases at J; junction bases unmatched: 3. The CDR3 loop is CASSLGTGVTGELFF. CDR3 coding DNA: TGTGCCAGCAGTTTGGGGACAGGGGTAACCGGGGAGCTGTTTTTT.

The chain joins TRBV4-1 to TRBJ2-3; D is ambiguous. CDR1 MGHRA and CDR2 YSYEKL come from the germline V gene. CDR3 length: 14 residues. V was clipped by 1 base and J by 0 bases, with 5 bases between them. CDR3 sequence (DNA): TGCGCCAGCAGCCAAGCCTCTAGCACAGATACGCAGTATTTT. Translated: CASSQASSTDTQYF.

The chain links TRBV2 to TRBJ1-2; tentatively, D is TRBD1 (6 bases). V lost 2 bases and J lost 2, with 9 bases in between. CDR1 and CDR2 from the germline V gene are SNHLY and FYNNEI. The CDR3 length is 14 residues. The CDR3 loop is CASSESQGNYGYTF. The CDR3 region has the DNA TGTGCCAGCAGTGAAAGCCAGGGGAACTATGGCTACACCTTC.

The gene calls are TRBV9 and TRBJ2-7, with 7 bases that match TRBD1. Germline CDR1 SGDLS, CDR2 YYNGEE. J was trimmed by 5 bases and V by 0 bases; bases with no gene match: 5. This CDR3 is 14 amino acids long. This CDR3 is CASSVGQGLHEQYF. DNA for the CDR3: TGTGCCAGCAGCGTAGGACAGGGCTTGCACGAGCAGTACTTC.

In DNA, the CDR3 is TGCAGTGCCTGGGGGGGGCTAGGCTACACCTTC. As protein: CSAWGGLGYTF. V and J are TRBV20-1 and TRBJ1-2, with D possibly matching TRBD1 (6 bases). Trimming shortened V by 6 bases and J by 8 bases, and 13 bases separated the two germline ends. CDR1 is DFQATT and CDR2 is SNEGSKA in the germline V gene (reference sequence). The CDR3 contains 11 residues.

The CDR3 loop reads CASSGWHLGADTQYF. The CDR3 nucleotides read TGTGCCAGCAGTGGGTGGCACCTAGGCGCAGATACGCAGTATTTT. The genes are TRBV6-5 and TRBJ2-3; no clear D. This CDR3 comprises 15 residues. The V gene lost 5 bases and the J gene lost 4 bases, with 16 bases spanning the gap. CDR1 is MNHEY, CDR2 SVGAGI, per germline.

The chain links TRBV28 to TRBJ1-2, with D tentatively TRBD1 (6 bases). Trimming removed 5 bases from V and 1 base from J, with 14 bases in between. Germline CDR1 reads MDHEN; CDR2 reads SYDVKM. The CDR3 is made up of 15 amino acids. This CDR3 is CASSPRQAHNYGYTF. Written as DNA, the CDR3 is TGTGCCAGCAGTCCAAGACAGGCCCATAACTATGGCTACACCTTC.

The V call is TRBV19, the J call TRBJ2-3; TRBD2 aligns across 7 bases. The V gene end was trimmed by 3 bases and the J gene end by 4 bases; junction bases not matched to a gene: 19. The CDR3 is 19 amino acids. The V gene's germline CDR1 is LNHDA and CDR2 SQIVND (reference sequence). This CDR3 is CASSIGFYNGGGSPDTQYF. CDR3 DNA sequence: TGTGCCAGTAGTATCGGGTTTTACAATGGAGGCGGGAGCCCAGATACGCAGTATTTT.

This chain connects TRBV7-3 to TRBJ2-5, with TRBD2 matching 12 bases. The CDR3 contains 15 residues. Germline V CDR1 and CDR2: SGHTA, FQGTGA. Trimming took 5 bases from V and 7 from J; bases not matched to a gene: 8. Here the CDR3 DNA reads TGTGCCAGCAGCCGGACTAGCGGGATCGGGGGGACCCAGTACTTC. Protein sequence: CASSRTSGIGGTQYF.

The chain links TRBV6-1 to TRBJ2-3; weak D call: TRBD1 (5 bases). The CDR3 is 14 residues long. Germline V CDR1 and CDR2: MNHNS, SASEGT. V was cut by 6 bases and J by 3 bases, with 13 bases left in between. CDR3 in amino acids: CASRWGRLTDTQYF. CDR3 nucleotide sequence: TGTGCCAGCAGGTGGGGCAGGCTTACAGATACGCAGTATTTT.

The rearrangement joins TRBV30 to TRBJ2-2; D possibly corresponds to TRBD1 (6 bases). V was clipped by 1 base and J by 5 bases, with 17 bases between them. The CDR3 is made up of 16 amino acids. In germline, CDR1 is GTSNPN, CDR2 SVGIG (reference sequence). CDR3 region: CAWSAITQGPTGELFF. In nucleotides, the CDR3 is TGTGCCTGGAGTGCCATCACCCAGGGGCCAACCGGGGAGCTGTTTTTT.

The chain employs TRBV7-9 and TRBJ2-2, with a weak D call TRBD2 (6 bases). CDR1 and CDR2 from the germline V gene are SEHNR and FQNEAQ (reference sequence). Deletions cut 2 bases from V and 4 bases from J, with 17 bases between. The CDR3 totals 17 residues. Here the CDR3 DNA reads TGTGCCAGCAGCTTACTATTGGGAGGAACACCCACCGGGGAGCTGTTTTTT. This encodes CASSLLLGGTPTGELFF.

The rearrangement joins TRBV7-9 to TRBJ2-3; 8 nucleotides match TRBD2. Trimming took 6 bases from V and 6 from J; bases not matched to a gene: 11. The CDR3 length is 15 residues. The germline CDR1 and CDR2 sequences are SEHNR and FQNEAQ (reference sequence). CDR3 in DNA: TGTGCCAGCAGTTCTCAGCGGGAGTACACGGATACGCAGTATTTT. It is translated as CASSSQREYTDTQYF. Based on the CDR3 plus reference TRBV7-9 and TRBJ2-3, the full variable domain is DTGVSQNPRHKITKRGQNVTFRCDPISEHNRLYWYRQTLGQGPEFLTYFQNEAQLEKSRLLSDRFSAERPKGSFSTLEIQRTEQGDSAMYLCASSSQREYTDTQYFGPGTRLTVL.

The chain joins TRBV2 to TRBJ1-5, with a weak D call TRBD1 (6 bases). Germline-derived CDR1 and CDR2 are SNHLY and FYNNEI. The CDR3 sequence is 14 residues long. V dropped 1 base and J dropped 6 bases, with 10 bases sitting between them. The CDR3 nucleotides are TGTGCCAGCAGTGAAGGGGCAGGGGTTCAGCCCCAGCATTTT. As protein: CASSEGAGVQPQHF.

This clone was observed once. Here the CDR3 DNA reads TGTGCCAGTCTCGGACAGAACACTGAAGCTTTCTTT. It encodes CASLGQNTEAFF. The chain couples TRBV2 to TRBJ1-1, with D perhaps TRBD1 (5 bases). Germline CDR1 reads SNHLY; CDR2 reads FYNNEI. Trimming left V 9 bases short and J 1 base short, with 9 bases between. The CDR3 spans 12 residues.

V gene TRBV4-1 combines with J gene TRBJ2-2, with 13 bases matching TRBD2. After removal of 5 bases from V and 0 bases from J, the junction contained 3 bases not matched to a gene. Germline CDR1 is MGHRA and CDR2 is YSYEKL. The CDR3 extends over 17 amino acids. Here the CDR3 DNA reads TGCGCCAGCAGCTTGGGACTAGCGGGAACGAACACCGGGGAGCTGTTTTTT. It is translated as CASSLGLAGTNTGELFF.